What follows describes a single TCR beta chain. The data were taken from a study of HIV-infected patients and healthy controls. Reverse transcription used around 540 ng RNA and constant-region primers for alpha and beta. Using multiplexing indices, alpha and beta chain libraries were generated apart by chain-specific third strand synthesis. A single record per CDR3 protein comes from TCRdb applying MiXCR to the 5' RACE reads. The sample records 15,000 to 20,000 distinct CDR3 sequences, roughly an eighth being singletons. The V gene's germline CDR1 is SGHTA and CDR2 FQGNSA. This CDR3 spans 15 amino acids. Trimming stripped 5 bases from V and 4 bases from J, with 15 bases between. Whole blood was used without fractionation, so all unsorted peripheral T cells were included.

This TCR came from an adult in good health. Sequencing was done on a sample of blood. The chain employs TRBV7-2 and TRBJ1-3; D gene uncertain. This CDR3 is CASSPAEYWGNTIYF. As DNA, the CDR3 is TGTGCCAGCAGCCCAGCCGAATACTGGGGAAACACCATATATTTT.